The rows below give T cell receptor beta chains drawn from one sample of a study of blood T cell repertoires in COVID-19. Repertoires were generated with immunoSEQ multiplex PCR, while TCRdb's copy carries only in-frame clones and drops some. The sample contains around 400,000 clones, roughly 86% of which appear only once. Sequenced: peripheral blood. The source of these receptors is a woman aged 55 to 70 with COVID-19, enrolled during active disease. Both conserved end residues are part of each CDR3. Fields, in order: V gene, D gene, clone size, J gene, CDR3 protein, CDR3 DNA. A D gene is named only where the DNA matches it firmly. Some rows mark clone size as missing; the rest say once, few, many or name a class of expanded clone.

>TRBV7-3|TRBD2|-|TRBJ2-1
CASSLRGSGYNEQFF
TGTGCCAGCAGCTTAAGGGGTAGCGGGTACAATGAGCAGTTCTTC
>TRBV20-1|-|-|TRBJ1-5
CSAGQQPQHF
TGCAGTGCCGGACAGCAGCCCCAGCATTTT
>TRBV7-3|-|-|TRBJ1-2
CASSLKPGYGYTF
TGTGCCAGCAGCTTAAAGCCGGGCTATGGCTACACCTTC
>TRBV25-1|TRBD2|-|TRBJ2-5
CASSELGPGGPVETQYF
TGTGCCAGCAGTGAATTAGGTCCGGGGGGGCCCGTTGAGACCCAGTACTTC
>TRBV29-1|-|-|TRBJ2-3
CSESQGNTDTQYF
TGCAGCGAATCACAGGGTAACACAGATACGCAGTATTTT
>TRBV18|TRBD1|-|TRBJ1-4
CASSPRIGTGNEKLFF
TGTGCCAGCTCACCCCGCATCGGGACAGGGAATGAAAAACTGTTTTTT
>TRBV28|TRBD1|-|TRBJ1-6
CASRTGTGGLWNSPLHF
TGTGCCAGCAGAACCGGGACAGGGGGCCTTTGGAATTCACCCCTCCACTTT
>TRBV27|-|-|TRBJ2-7
CASRTYRGGSYEQYF
TGTGCCAGCAGAACCTACAGGGGGGGATCCTACGAGCAGTACTTC
>TRBV30|-|-|TRBJ2-3
CAWSVSEVADTQYF
TGTGCCTGGAGTGTGTCAGAAGTCGCAGATACGCAGTATTTT
>TRBV12-3/TRBV12-4|-|-|TRBJ1-6
CATAGENSPLHF
TGCGCCACCGCGGGGGAAAATTCACCCCTCCACTTT
>TRBV30|-|-|TRBJ1-2
CAWSRGNYGYTF
TGTGCCTGGAGTAGGGGGAACTATGGCTACACCTTC
>TRBV15|-|-|TRBJ2-7
CATSRDPSGDEQYF
TGTGCCACCAGCAGAGATCCCTCGGGGGACGAGCAGTACTTC
>TRBV9|TRBD2|once|TRBJ2-7
CASSLRLASEQYF
TGTGCCAGCAGCCTCCGACTAGCTTCCGAGCAGTACTTC
>TRBV9|-|-|TRBJ1-3
CASSGQVSGNTIYF
TGTGCCAGCAGCGGACAGGTCTCTGGAAACACCATATATTTT
>TRBV2|-|-|TRBJ2-3
CASRKGRGVTDTQYF
TGTGCCAGCAGGAAGGGGCGCGGGGTCACAGATACGCAGTATTTT
>TRBV6-5|TRBD1|-|TRBJ2-1
CASSYRGRYNEQFF
TGTGCCAGCAGTTACAGGGGGCGATACAATGAGCAGTTCTTC
>TRBV2|-|-|TRBJ2-6
CADKKGSGANVLTF
TGTGCCGACAAGAAGGGGTCTGGGGCCAACGTCCTGACTTTC
>TRBV11-2|-|-|TRBJ1-5
CASSPYRDNQPQHF
TGTGCCAGCAGCCCCTACAGGGACAATCAGCCCCAGCATTTT
>TRBV15|-|-|TRBJ2-1
CATSRGESSYNEQFF
TGTGCCACCAGCAGAGGGGAGAGCTCCTACAATGAGCAGTTCTTC
>TRBV27|-|-|TRBJ1-3
CASSFSGPHSGNTIYF
TGTGCCAGCAGTTTTTCAGGCCCCCACTCTGGAAACACCATATATTTT
>TRBV5-1|-|-|TRBJ2-3
CASSFEPSRADTQYF
TGCGCCAGCAGCTTCGAGCCTAGCAGAGCAGATACGCAGTATTTT
>TRBV9|TRBD1|-|TRBJ2-2
CASEGTGVDGELFF
TGTGCCAGCGAGGGGACAGGGGTTGACGGGGAGCTGTTTTTT
>TRBV5-1|TRBD1|-|TRBJ2-7
CASKAGTGGSEQYF
TGCGCCAGCAAGGCGGGGACAGGGGGCTCCGAGCAGTACTTC
>TRBV9|-|-|TRBJ1-2
CASSVGAGWSGYTF
TGTGCCAGCAGCGTAGGTGCAGGGTGGTCCGGCTACACCTTC
>TRBV19|-|once|TRBJ1-6
CASSPADSSSYNSPLHF
TGTGCCAGTAGTCCGGCAGACTCAAGCTCCTATAATTCACCCCTCCACTTT
>TRBV4-2|TRBD1|-|TRBJ1-2
CASSQRTGQGARGYTF
TGTGCCAGCAGCCAACGTACAGGACAGGGGGCGCGGGGCTACACCTTC
>TRBV18|-|once|TRBJ1-1
CASSWGVNTEAFF
TGTGCCAGCTCTTGGGGGGTAAACACTGAAGCTTTCTTT
>TRBV19|-|-|TRBJ1-5
CASSIGGSGQPQHF
TGTGCCAGTAGTATCGGGGGATCGGGTCAGCCCCAGCATTTT
>TRBV7-8|-|-|TRBJ1-6
CASSLAREGSVNSPLHF
TGTGCCAGCAGCTTAGCCCGTGAGGGATCGGTCAATTCACCCCTCCACTTT
>TRBV27|-|-|TRBJ2-3
CASTLSGQITDTQYF
TGTGCCAGCACTCTATCCGGACAGATCACAGATACGCAGTATTTT
>TRBV28|-|-|TRBJ2-7
CASSLRRQVPSEQYF
TGTGCCAGCAGTTTACGCCGGCAGGTCCCCTCCGAGCAGTACTTC
>TRBV19|TRBD1|-|TRBJ2-3
CASSRDRGTDTQYF
TGTGCCAGTAGTCGAGACAGGGGAACAGATACGCAGTATTTT
>TRBV12-3/TRBV12-4|-|-|TRBJ1-5
CASSYRGYQPQHF
TGTGCCAGCAGCTATAGGGGTTATCAGCCCCAGCATTTT
>TRBV18|TRBD1|-|TRBJ1-5
CASSPWTGQNQPQHF
TGTGCCAGCTCACCGTGGACAGGGCAGAATCAGCCCCAGCATTTT
>TRBV28|TRBD2|once|TRBJ2-5
CASSVPGLGKETQYF
TGTGCCAGCAGTGTACCGGGACTAGGGAAAGAGACCCAGTACTTC
>TRBV6-5|-|-|TRBJ1-2
CASSYSRRPQNYGYTF
TGTGCCAGCAGTTACTCGAGGCGGCCCCAGAACTATGGCTACACCTTC
>TRBV7-3|-|-|TRBJ2-5
CASSLPPNLQETQYF
TGTGCCAGCAGCTTACCACCAAACTTACAAGAGACCCAGTACTTC
>TRBV6-1|TRBD1|-|TRBJ2-4
CASSEALEGANIQYF
TGTGCCAGCAGTGAAGCGCTCGAGGGGGCAAACATTCAGTACTTC
>TRBV5-5|-|-|TRBJ1-2
CASSLLAGDYGYTF
TGTGCCAGCAGCTTGCTTGCGGGCGACTATGGCTACACCTTC
>TRBV7-9|-|-|TRBJ2-7
CASIPDNSYEQYF
TGTGCCAGCATTCCGGACAACTCCTACGAGCAGTACTTC
>TRBV9|TRBD1|-|TRBJ1-5
CASSTGGGSNQPQHF
TGTGCCAGCAGCACAGGGGGCGGAAGCAATCAGCCCCAGCATTTT